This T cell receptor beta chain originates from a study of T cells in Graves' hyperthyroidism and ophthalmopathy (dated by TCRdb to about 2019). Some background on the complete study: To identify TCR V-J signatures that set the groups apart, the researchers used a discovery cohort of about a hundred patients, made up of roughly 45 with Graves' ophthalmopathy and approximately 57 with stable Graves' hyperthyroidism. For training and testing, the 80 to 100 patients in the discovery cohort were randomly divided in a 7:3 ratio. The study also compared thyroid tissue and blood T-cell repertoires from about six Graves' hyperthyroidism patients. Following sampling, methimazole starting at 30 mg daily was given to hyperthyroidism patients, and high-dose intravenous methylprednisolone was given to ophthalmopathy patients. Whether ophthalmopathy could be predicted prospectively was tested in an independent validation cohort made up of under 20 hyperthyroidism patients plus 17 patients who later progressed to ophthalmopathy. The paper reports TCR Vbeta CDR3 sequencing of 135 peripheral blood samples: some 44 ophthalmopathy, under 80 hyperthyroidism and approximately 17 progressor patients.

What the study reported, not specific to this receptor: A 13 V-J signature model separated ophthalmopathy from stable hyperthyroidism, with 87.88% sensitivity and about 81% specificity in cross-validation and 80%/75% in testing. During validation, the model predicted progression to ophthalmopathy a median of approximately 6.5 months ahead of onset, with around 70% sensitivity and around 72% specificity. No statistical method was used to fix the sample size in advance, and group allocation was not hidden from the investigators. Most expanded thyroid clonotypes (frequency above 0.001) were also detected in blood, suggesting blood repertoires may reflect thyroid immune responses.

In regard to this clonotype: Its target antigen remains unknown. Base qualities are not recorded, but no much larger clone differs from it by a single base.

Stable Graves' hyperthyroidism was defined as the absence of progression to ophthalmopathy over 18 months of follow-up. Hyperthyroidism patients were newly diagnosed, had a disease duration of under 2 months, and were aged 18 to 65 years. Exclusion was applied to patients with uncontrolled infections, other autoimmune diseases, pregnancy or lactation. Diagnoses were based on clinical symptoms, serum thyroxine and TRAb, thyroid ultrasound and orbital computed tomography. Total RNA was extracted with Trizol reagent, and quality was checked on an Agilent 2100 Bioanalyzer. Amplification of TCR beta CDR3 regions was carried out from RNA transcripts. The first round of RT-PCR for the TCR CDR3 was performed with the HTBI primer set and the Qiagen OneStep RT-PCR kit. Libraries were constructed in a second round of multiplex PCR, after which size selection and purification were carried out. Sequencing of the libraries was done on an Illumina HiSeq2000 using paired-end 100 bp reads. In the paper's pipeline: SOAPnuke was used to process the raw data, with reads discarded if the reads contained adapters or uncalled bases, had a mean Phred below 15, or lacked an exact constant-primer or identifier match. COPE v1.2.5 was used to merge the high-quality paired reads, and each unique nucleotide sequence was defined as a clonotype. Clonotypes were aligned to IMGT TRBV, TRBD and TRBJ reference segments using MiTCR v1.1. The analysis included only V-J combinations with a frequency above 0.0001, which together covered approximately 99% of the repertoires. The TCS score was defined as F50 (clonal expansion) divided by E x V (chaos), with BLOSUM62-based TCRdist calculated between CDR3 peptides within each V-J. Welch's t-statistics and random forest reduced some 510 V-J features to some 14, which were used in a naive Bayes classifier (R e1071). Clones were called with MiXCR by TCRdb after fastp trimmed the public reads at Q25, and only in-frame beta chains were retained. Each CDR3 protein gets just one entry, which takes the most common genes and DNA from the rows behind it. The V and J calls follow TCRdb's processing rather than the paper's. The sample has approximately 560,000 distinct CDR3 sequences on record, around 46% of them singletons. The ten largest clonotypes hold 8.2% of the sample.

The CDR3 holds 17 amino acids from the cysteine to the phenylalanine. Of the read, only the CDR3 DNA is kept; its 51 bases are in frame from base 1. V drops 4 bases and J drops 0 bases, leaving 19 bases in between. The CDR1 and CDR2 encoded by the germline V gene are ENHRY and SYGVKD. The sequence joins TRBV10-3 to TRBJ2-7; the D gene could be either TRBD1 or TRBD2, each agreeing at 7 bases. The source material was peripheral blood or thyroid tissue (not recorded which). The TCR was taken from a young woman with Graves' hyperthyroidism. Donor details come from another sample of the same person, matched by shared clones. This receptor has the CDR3 CAISGNLQGGSSYEQYF. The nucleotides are TGTGCCATCAGTGGAAATCTTCAGGGGGGGAGCTCCTACGAGCAGTACTTC.